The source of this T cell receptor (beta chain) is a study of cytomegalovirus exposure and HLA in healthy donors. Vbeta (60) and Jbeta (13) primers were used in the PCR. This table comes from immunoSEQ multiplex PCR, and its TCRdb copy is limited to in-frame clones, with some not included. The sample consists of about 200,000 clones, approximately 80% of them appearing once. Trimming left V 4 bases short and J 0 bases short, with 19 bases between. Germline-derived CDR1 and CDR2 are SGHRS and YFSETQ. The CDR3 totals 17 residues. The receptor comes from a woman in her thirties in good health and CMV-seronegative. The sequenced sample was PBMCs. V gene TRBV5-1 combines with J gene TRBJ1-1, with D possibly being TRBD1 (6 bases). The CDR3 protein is CASSPGPRTAMNTEAFF. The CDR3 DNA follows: TGCGCCAGCAGCCCCGGCCCCCGGACAGCAATGAACACTGAAGCTTTCTTT.